Listed below are T cell receptor beta chains from one sample, sequenced in a study of shared clonotypes between healthy human individuals. TCRdb's copy holds only in-frame clones and misses some; the assay was immunoSEQ multiplex PCR. There are hundreds of thousands of clones in the sample; roughly 72% occur only once, and 1.5% to 2% lies in the top ten. The sequenced sample consisted of memory CD4+ T cells sorted from blood. These receptors originate from a woman between 25 and 40 years old in good health. CDR3s include the opening cysteine and the closing phenylalanine or tryptophan. D genes are given only for firm matches. Rows may omit the clone size; those that give it use once, few, many or a size class.

TRBJ2-7 | TRBV2 | NA | NA | CASSGRGPRYEQYF | TGTGCCAGCAGTGGTAGGGGACCACGTTACGAGCAGTACTTC
TRBJ2-5 | TRBV28 | NA | NA | CASSPSGGGGETQYF | TGTGCCAGCAGCCCGTCCGGCGGAGGAGGTGAGACCCAGTACTTC
TRBJ1-3 | TRBV2 | NA | NA | CASKVAVLSGNTIYF | TGTGCCAGCAAAGTGGCGGTACTCTCTGGAAACACCATATATTTT
TRBJ2-5 | TRBV2 | NA | NA | CASSQQETQYF | TGTGCCAGCAGTCAACAAGAGACCCAGTACTTC
TRBJ1-5 | TRBV2 | NA | NA | CASKGPLNQPQHF | TGTGCCAGTAAAGGACCGCTCAATCAGCCCCAGCATTTT
TRBJ2-7 | TRBV6-1 | NA | NA | CASSEAGGGIEQYF | TGTGCCAGCAGTGAAGCGGGAGGAGGAATCGAGCAGTACTTC
TRBJ1-4 | TRBV5-1 | few | NA | CASSLTGHEKLFF | TGCGCCAGCAGCTTGACAGGCCATGAAAAACTGTTTTTT
TRBJ2-7 | TRBV11-2 | NA | TRBD1 | CASSLAGQGIYEQYF | TGTGCCAGCAGCTTGGCCGGACAGGGGATTTACGAGCAGTACTTC
TRBJ2-3 | TRBV29-1 | NA | TRBD2 | CSGTSGWADTQYF | TGCAGCGGGACTAGCGGGTGGGCAGATACGCAGTATTTT
TRBJ1-4 | TRBV4-1 | NA | TRBD1 | CASSQDRLNEKLFF | TGCGCCAGCAGCCAGGACAGGCTTAATGAAAAACTGTTTTTT
TRBJ2-3 | TRBV7-9 | NA | NA | CASSPRRDTQYF | TGTGCCAGCAGTCCCAGGCGGGACACGCAGTATTTT
TRBJ2-5 | TRBV27 | NA | NA | CASSPGPQGGPQYF | TGTGCCAGCAGCCCCGGGCCGCAGGGTGGCCCCCAGTACTTC
TRBJ2-1 | TRBV4-2 | NA | TRBD2 | CASSQDGEREVPFF | TGTGCCAGCAGCCAAGATGGGGAGCGGGAGGTCCCGTTCTTC
TRBJ2-1 | TRBV29-1 | NA | TRBD2 | CSVQPGLAYNEQFF | TGCAGCGTTCAACCGGGACTAGCCTACAATGAGCAGTTCTTC
TRBJ1-1 | TRBV6-6 | NA | NA | CASSSPGLMNTEAFF | TGTGCCAGCAGTTCCCCGGGACTTATGAACACTGAAGCTTTCTTT
TRBJ2-7 | TRBV9 | few | NA | CASSTLTSRGEQYF | TGTGCCAGCAGCACCTTGACCAGTAGAGGCGAGCAGTACTTC
TRBJ2-2 | TRBV11-2 | NA | TRBD1 | CASSLDRLNTGELFF | TGTGCCAGCAGCTTGGACAGGCTGAACACCGGGGAGCTGTTTTTT
TRBJ2-5 | TRBV29-1 | NA | TRBD1 | CSVGNRGRGTKETQYF | TGCAGCGTTGGAAACAGGGGAAGGGGCACCAAGGAGACCCAGTACTTC
TRBJ2-2 | TRBV11-2 | NA | NA | CASSGQIVPGELFF | TGTGCCAGCAGCGGGCAAATAGTACCCGGGGAGCTGTTTTTT
TRBJ1-4 | TRBV7-8 | few | TRBD1 | CASSKRQGQGEKLFF | TGTGCCAGCAGCAAGCGACAGGGTCAGGGTGAAAAACTGTTTTTT
TRBJ2-5 | TRBV28 | once | NA | CASSSQEVETQYF | TGTGCCAGCAGTTCACAGGAAGTGGAGACCCAGTACTTC
TRBJ2-2 | TRBV18 | NA | NA | CASSLRTVTNTGELFF | TGTGCCAGCTCACTAAGGACGGTAACGAACACCGGGGAGCTGTTTTTT
TRBJ2-7 | TRBV6-1 | many | TRBD2 | CASGGLAGEDEQYF | TGTGCCAGCGGAGGACTAGCGGGAGAGGACGAGCAGTACTTC
TRBJ2-5 | TRBV19 | NA | NA | CASSVGVLETQYF | TGTGCCAGTAGTGTAGGGGTGTTAGAGACCCAGTACTTC
TRBJ1-1 | TRBV20-1 | NA | NA | CSAEQNTEAFF | TGCAGTGCTGAGCAGAACACTGAAGCTTTCTTT
TRBJ2-7 | TRBV27 | NA | TRBD2 | CASSLAGRAEQYF | TGTGCCAGCAGTTTAGCGGGGAGGGCCGAGCAGTACTTC
TRBJ2-1 | TRBV19 | NA | TRBD1 | CASNTPGGGLNEQFF | TGTGCCAGTAACACCCCAGGGGGCGGTTTAAATGAGCAGTTCTTC
TRBJ2-5 | TRBV5-1 | NA | NA | CASSPEGRVVETQYF | TGCGCCAGCAGCCCCGAGGGCAGGGTGGTAGAGACCCAGTACTTC
TRBJ1-5 | TRBV19 | NA | TRBD1 | CASSIIGQGNQPQHF | TGTGCCAGTAGTATCATCGGACAGGGGAATCAGCCCCAGCATTTT
TRBJ2-1 | TRBV5-1 | NA | NA | CASSPLGEISNEQFF | TGCGCCAGCAGCCCCCTTGGGGAGATCAGTAATGAGCAGTTCTTC
TRBJ1-5 | TRBV15 | NA | NA | CATSRDRVGNQPQHF | TGTGCCACCAGCAGAGATCGGGTCGGCAATCAGCCCCAGCATTTT
TRBJ1-2 | TRBV7-8 | NA | NA | CASSLKSGTYDNYGYTF | TGTGCCAGCAGCTTGAAGAGCGGGACATACGATAACTATGGCTACACCTTC
TRBJ2-5 | TRBV2 | NA | TRBD2 | CASRESGPGLAGGPPETQYF | TGTGCCAGCAGGGAATCGGGGCCGGGACTAGCGGGAGGGCCGCCAGAGACCCAGTACTTC
TRBJ2-5 | TRBV29-1 | once | TRBD1 | CSVRGTGQETQYF | TGCAGCGTTCGAGGGACAGGCCAAGAGACCCAGTACTTC
TRBJ2-7 | TRBV9 | NA | TRBD1 | CASSSGQGGPSYEQYF | TGTGCCAGCAGCTCGGGACAGGGAGGCCCCTCCTACGAGCAGTACTTC
TRBJ2-7 | TRBV28 | NA | NA | CASIHGDEQYF | TGTGCCAGCATCCATGGGGACGAGCAGTACTTC
TRBJ1-1 | TRBV11-2 | NA | NA | CASSLDAGGNTEAFF | TGTGCCAGCAGCTTAGACGCCGGGGGAAACACTGAAGCTTTCTTT
TRBJ1-2 | TRBV15 | NA | NA | CATSPRGATGYTF | TGTGCCACCAGCCCGCGGGGGGCGACTGGCTACACCTTC
TRBJ1-1 | TRBV4-2 | NA | NA | CASSQDHGTTGAFF | TGTGCCAGCAGCCAAGATCACGGGACGACGGGGGCTTTCTTT
TRBJ1-4 | TRBV2 | NA | NA | CASSGYGNEKLFF | TGTGCCAGCAGCGGTTATGGAAATGAAAAACTGTTTTTT
TRBJ2-7 | TRBV10-1 | NA | TRBD1 | CASSARDRGSNEQYF | TGCGCCAGCAGTGCACGGGACAGGGGAAGTAACGAGCAGTACTTC
TRBJ1-1 | TRBV6-5 | NA | NA | CASSYEGNTEAFF | TGTGCCAGCAGTTACGAGGGGAACACTGAAGCTTTCTTT
TRBJ2-7 | TRBV27 | once | TRBD1 | CASSFQPGQGYEQYF | TGTGCCAGCAGTTTCCAACCGGGACAGGGTTACGAGCAGTACTTC
TRBJ1-2 | TRBV2 | NA | NA | CASSTDGNYGYTF | TGTGCCAGCAGTACGGACGGGAACTATGGCTACACCTTC
TRBJ1-5 | TRBV19 | many | TRBD1 | CASSKVRTGNSKPQHF | TGTGCCAGTAGCAAGGTTAGGACAGGGAATTCGAAGCCCCAGCATTTT
TRBJ2-1 | TRBV7-2 | NA | NA | CASSLWEGVYNEQFF | TGTGCCAGCAGCTTATGGGAGGGGGTGTACAATGAGCAGTTCTTC
TRBJ2-2 | TRBV5-1 | NA | NA | CASSLVVRGAGGELFF | TGCGCCAGCAGCTTGGTAGTGCGCGGGGCTGGCGGGGAGCTGTTTTTT
TRBJ2-7 | TRBV6-6 | once | TRBD1 | CASSTSGTGGNEQYF | TGTGCCAGCAGTACCTCCGGGACAGGGGGCAACGAGCAGTACTTC
TRBJ2-3 | TRBV29-1 | NA | NA | CSVAPRLRTDTQYF | TGCAGCGTTGCGCCGCGGTTACGCACAGATACGCAGTATTTT
TRBJ1-3 | TRBV5-6 | NA | NA | CASSSLWTEHFSGNTIYF | TGTGCCAGCAGCTCGCTATGGACAGAACATTTTTCTGGAAACACCATATATTTT
TRBJ2-1 | TRBV15 | NA | NA | CATSLSTDSIDEQFF | TGTGCCACCAGCTTATCGACGGATAGCATCGATGAGCAGTTCTTC
TRBJ2-2 | TRBV6-5 | NA | NA | CASIPRDPNTGELFF | TGTGCCAGCATACCACGAGACCCGAACACCGGGGAGCTGTTTTTT
TRBJ1-1 | TRBV6-4 | once | NA | CASRLEAANTEAFF | TGTGCCAGCAGACTCGAGGCGGCGAACACTGAAGCTTTCTTT
TRBJ2-5 | TRBV7-9 | NA | TRBD1 | CASSKDFRTGGTETQYF | TGTGCCAGCAGCAAAGACTTCCGGACAGGGGGGACAGAGACCCAGTACTTC
TRBJ2-2 | TRBV27 | NA | NA | CASSSPGLNTGELFF | TGTGCCAGCAGTTCGCCGGGACTGAACACCGGGGAGCTGTTTTTT
TRBJ2-7 | TRBV28 | NA | NA | CASSSGQSSYEQYF | TGTGCCAGCAGTAGTGGACAGAGCTCCTACGAGCAGTACTTC
TRBJ1-2 | TRBV2 | NA | TRBD1 | CASSEQGEEGYTF | TGTGCCAGCAGCGAACAGGGGGAGGAGGGCTACACCTTC
TRBJ2-7 | TRBV18 | NA | NA | CASSPSDYEQYF | TGTGCCAGCTCACCTTCGGACTACGAGCAGTACTTC
TRBJ1-1 | TRBV27 | NA | NA | CASSSSEVYGTEAFF | TGTGCCAGCAGTTCTTCCGAAGTTTATGGCACTGAAGCTTTCTTT
TRBJ2-7 | TRBV2 | NA | TRBD2 | CASSDSGGGSEQYF | TGTGCCAGCAGTGACTCGGGAGGAGGATCCGAGCAGTACTTC